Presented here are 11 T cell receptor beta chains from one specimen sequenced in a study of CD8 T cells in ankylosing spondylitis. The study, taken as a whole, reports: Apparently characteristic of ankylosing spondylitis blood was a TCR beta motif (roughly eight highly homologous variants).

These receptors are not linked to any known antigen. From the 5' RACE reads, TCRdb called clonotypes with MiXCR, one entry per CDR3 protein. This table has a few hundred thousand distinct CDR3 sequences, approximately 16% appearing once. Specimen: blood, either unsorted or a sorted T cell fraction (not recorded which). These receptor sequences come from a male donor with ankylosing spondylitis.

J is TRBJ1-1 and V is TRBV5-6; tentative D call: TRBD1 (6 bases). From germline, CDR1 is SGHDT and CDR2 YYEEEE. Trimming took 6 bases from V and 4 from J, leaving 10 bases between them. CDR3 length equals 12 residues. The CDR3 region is CASTRGATEAFF. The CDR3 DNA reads TGTGCCAGCACCAGGGGCGCCACTGAAGCTTTCTTT. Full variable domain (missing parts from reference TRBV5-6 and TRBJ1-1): DAGVTQSPTHLIKTRGQQVTLRCSPKSGHDTVSWYQQALGQGPQFIFQYYEEEERQRGNFPDRFSGHQFPNYSSELNVNALLLGDSALYLCASTRGATEAFFGQGTRLTVV.

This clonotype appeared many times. CDR3 coding DNA: TGTGCCAGCAGCCCGAGGGAGACCTATGGCTACACCTTC. This sequence encodes CASSPRETYGYTF. The V and J genes are TRBV5-6 and TRBJ1-2, with no clear D. Germline V gives CDR1 SGHDT, CDR2 YYEEEE. The CDR3 has 13 residues. Trimming stripped 4 bases from V and 4 bases from J, with 11 bases between.

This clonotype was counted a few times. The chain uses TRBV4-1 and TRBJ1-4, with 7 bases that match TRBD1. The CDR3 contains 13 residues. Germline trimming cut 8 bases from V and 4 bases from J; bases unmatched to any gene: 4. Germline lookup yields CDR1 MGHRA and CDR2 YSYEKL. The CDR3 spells CASVGQDNEKLFF. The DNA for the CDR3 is TGCGCCAGCGTCGGACAGGATAATGAAAAACTGTTTTTT.

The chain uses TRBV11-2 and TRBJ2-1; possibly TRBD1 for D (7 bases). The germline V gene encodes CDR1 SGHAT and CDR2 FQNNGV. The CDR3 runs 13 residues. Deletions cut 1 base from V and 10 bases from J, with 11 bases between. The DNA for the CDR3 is TGTGCCAGCAGCTTAGGTTCAGGGGGGGAGCAGTTCTTC. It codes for CASSLGSGGEQFF.

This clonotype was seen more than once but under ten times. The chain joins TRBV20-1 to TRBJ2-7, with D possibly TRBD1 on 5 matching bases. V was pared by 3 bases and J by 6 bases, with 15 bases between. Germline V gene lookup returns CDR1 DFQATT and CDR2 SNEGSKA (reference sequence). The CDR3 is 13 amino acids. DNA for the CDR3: TGCAGTGCTAGGCCGGACATCCTTCCCGAGCAGTACTTC. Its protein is CSARPDILPEQYF.

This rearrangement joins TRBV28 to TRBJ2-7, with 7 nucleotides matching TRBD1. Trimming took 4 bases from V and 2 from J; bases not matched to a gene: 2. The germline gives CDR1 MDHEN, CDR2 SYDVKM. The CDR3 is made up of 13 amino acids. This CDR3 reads CASSSGQTYEQYF. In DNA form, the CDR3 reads TGTGCCAGCAGTTCGGGACAGACCTACGAGCAGTACTTC. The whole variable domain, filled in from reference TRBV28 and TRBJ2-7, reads DVKVTQSSRYLVKRTGEKVFLECVQDMDHENMFWYRQDPGLGLRLIYFSYDVKMKEKGDIPEGYSVSREKKERFSLILESASTNQTSMYLCASSSGQTYEQYFGPGTRLTVT.

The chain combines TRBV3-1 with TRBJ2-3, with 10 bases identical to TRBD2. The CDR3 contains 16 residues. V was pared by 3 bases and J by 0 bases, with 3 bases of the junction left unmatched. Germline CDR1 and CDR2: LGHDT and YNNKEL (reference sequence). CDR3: CASSHLLAGSTDTQYF. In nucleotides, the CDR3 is TGTGCCAGCAGCCACTTACTAGCGGGGAGCACAGATACGCAGTATTTT.

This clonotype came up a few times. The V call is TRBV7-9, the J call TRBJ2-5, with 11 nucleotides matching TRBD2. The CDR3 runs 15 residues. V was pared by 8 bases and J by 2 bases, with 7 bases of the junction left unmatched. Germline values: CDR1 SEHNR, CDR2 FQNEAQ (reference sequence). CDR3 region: CASHSGLAGQETQYF. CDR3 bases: TGTGCCAGCCACTCCGGACTAGCGGGTCAAGAGACCCAGTACTTC.

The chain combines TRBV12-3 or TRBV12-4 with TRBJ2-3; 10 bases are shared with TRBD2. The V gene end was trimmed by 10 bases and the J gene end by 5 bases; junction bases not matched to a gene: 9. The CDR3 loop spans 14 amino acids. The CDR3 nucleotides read TGTGCCACGGGGGCAGCGGGGGGGGGAGATACGCAGTATTTT. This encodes CATGAAGGGDTQYF.

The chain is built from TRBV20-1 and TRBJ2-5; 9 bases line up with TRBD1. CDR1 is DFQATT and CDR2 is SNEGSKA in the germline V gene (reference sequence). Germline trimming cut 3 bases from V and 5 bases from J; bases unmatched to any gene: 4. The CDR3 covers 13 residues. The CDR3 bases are TGCAGTGCTAGGGGTGGACAGGGGGAGACCCAGTACTTC. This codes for CSARGGQGETQYF.

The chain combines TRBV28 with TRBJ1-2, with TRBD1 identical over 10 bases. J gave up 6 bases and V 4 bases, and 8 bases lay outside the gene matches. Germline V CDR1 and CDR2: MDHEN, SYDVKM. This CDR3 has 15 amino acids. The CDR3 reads CASSWSGTGDDGYTF. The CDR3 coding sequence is TGTGCCAGCAGTTGGTCCGGGACAGGGGATGATGGCTACACCTTC.